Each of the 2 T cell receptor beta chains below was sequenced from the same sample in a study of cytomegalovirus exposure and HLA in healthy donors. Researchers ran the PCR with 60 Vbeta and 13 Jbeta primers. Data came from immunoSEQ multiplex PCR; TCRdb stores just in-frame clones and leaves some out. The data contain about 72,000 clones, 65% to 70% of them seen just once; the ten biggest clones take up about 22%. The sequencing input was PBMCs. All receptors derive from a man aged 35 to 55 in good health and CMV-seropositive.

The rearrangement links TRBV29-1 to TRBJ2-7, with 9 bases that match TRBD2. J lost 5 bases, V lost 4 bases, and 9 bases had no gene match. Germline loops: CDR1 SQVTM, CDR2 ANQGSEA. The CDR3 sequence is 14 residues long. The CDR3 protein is CSVVWHSGGNEQYF. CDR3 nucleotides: TGCAGCGTTGTCTGGCATAGCGGGGGCAACGAGCAGTACTTC.

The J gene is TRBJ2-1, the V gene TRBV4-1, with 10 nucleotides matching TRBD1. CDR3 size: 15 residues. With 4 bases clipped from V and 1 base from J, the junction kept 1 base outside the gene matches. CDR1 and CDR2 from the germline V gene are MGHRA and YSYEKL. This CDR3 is CASSRGQGSYNEQFF. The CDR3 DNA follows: TGCGCCAGCAGCCGGGGACAGGGGTCCTACAATGAGCAGTTCTTC.